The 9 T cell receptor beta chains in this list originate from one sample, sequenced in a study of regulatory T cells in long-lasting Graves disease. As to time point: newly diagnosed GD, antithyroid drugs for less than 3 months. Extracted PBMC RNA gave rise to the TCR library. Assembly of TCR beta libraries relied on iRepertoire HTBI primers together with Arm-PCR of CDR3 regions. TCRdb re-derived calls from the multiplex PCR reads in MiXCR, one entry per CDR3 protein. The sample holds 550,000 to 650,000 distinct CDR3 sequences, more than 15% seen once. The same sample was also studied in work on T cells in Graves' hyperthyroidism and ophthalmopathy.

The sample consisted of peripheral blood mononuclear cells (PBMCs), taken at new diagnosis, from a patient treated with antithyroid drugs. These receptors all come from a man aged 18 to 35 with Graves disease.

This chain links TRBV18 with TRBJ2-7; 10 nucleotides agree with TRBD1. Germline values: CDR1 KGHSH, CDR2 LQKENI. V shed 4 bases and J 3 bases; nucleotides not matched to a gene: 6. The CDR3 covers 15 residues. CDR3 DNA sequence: TGTGCCAGCTCACGGCTGACAGGGGGCAACTACGAGCAGTACTTC. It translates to CASSRLTGGNYEQYF.

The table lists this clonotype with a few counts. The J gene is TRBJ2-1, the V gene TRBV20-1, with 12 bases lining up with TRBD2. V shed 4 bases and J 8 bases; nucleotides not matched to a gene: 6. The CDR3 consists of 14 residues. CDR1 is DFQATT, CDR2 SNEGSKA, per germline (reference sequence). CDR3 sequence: CSATGLAGPDEQFF. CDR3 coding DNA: TGCAGTGCTACCGGACTAGCGGGACCGGATGAGCAGTTCTTC.

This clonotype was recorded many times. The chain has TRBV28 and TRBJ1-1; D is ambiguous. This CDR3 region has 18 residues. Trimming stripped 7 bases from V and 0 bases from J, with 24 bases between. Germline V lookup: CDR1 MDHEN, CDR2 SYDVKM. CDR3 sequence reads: CASTNPPGRKGLNTEAFF. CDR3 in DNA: TGTGCCAGCACCAACCCCCCCGGGAGGAAAGGATTGAACACTGAAGCTTTCTTT.

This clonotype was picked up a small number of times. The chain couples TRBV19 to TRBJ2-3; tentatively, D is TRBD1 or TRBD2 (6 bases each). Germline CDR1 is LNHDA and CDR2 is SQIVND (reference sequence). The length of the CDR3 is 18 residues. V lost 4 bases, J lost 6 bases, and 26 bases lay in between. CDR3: CASSSDPEGVSVFDTQYF. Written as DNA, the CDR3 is TGTGCCAGTAGTAGTGACCCGGAGGGGGTATCGGTCTTTGATACGCAGTATTTT.

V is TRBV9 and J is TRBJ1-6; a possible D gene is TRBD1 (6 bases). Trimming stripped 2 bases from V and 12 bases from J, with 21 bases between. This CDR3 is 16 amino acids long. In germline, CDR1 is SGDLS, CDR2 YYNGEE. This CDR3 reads CASSVTGARSSEPLHF. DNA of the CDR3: TGTGCCAGCAGCGTTACGGGGGCAAGGAGTTCAGAACCCCTCCACTTT.

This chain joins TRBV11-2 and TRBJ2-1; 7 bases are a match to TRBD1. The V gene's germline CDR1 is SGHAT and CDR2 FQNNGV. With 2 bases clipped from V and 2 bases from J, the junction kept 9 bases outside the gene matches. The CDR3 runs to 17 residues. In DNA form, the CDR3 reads TGTGCCAGCAGCTTACATGGGACAGCTGGGGCCTACAATGAGCAGTTCTTC. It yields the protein CASSLHGTAGAYNEQFF.

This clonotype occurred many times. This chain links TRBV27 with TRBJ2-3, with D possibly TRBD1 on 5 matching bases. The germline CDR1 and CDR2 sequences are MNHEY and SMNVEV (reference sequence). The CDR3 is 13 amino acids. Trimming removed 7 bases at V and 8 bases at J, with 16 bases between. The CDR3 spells CASNLTPRGTQYF. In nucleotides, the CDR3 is TGTGCCAGCAACCTCACCCCAAGGGGTACGCAGTATTTT.

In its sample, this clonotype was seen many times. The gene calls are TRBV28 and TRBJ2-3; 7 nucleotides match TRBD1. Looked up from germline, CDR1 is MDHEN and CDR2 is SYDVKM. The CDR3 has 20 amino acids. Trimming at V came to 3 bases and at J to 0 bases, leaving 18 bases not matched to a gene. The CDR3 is CASSFRPGTEYFSSTDTQYF. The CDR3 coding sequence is TGTGCCAGCAGTTTCCGACCCGGGACAGAGTATTTTTCTAGCACAGATACGCAGTATTTT.

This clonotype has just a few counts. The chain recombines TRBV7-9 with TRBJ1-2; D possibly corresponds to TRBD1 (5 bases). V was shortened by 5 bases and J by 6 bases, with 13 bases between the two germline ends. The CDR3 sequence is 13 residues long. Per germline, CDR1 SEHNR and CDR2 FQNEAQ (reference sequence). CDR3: CASSRRGGDGYTF. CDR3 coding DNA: TGTGCCAGCAGCCGACGGGGGGGAGATGGCTACACCTTC.